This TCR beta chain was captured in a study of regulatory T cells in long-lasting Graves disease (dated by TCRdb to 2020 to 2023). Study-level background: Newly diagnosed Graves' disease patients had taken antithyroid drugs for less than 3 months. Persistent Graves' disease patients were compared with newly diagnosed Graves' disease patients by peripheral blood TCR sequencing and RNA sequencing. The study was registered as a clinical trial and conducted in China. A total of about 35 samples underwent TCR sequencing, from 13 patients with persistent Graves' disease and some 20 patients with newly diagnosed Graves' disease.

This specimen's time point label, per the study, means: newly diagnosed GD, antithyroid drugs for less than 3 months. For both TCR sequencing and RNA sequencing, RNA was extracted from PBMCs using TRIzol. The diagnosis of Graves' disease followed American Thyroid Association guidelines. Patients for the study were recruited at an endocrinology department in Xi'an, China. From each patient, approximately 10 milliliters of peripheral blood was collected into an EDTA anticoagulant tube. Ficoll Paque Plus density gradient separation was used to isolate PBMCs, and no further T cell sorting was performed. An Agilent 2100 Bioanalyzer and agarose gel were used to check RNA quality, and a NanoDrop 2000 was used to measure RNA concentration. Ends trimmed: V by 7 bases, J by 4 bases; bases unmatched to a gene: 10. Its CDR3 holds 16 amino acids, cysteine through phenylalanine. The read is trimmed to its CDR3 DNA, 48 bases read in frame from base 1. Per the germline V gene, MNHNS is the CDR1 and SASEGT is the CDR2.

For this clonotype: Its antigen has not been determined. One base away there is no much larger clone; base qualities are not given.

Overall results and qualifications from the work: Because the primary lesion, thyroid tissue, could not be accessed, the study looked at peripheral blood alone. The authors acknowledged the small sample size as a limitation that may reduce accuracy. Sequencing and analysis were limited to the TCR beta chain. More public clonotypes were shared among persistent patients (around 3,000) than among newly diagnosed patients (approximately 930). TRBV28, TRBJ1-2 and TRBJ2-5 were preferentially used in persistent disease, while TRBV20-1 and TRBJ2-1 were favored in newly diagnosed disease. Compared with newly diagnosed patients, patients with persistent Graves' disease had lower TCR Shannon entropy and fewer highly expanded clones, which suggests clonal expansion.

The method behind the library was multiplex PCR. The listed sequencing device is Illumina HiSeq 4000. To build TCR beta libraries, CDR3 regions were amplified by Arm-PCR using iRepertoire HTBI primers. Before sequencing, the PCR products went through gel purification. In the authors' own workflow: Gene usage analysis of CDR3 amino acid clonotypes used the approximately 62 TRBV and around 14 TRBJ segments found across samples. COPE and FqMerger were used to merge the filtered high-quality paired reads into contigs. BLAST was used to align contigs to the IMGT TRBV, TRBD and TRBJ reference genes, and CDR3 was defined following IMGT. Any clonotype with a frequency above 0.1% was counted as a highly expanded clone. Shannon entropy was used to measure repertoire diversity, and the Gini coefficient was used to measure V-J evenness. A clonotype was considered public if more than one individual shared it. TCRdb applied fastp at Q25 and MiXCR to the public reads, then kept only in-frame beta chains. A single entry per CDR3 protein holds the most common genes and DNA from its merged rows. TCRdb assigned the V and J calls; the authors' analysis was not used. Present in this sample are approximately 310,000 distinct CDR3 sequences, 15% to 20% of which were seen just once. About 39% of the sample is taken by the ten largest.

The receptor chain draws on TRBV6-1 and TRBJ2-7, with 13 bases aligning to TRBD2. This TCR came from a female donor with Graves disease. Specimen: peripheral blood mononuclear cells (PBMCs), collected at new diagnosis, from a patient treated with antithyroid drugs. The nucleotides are TGTGCCAGCACTGGGAGGACTAGCGGGAGAGAGTACGAGCAGTACTTC. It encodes CASTGRTSGREYEQYF.